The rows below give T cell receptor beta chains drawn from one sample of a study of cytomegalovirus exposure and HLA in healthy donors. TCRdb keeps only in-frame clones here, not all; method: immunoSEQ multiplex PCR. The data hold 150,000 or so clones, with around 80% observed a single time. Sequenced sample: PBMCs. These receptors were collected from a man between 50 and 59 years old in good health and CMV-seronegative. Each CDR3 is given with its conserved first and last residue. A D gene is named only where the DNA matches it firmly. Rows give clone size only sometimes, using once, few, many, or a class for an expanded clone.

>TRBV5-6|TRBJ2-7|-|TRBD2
TGTGCCAGCAGCCCCGGGGGGGGCCATTCCTACGAGCAGTACTTC
CASSPGGGHSYEQYF
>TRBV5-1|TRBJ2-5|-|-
TGCGCCAGCAGCTTGGAAGTCGGGAGCCAAGAGACCCAGTACTTC
CASSLEVGSQETQYF
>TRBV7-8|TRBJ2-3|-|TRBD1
TGTGCCAGCAGCTTAGCCAGGACAGGGGGGACAGATACGCAGTATTTT
CASSLARTGGTDTQYF
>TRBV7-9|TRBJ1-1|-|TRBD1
TGTGCCAGCAGCTTAGGGACAGGGATGAGCACTGAAGCTTTCTTT
CASSLGTGMSTEAFF
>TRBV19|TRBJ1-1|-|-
TGTGCCAGTAGTATAGATAGCAGGGGAAACACTGAAGCTTTCTTT
CASSIDSRGNTEAFF
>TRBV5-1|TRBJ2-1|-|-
TGCGCCAGCAGCTTGAATTTAGCCAATGAGCAGTTCTTC
CASSLNLANEQFF
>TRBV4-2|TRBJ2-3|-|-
TGTGCCAGCAGCCAAGATCGTGGGGGCCGAACAGATACGCAGTATTTT
CASSQDRGGRTDTQYF
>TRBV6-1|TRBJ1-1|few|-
TGTGCCAGCAGTGAACATACTGGCGGTGGGACTGAAGCTTTCTTT
CASSEHTGGGTEAFF
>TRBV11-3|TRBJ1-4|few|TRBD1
TGTGCCAGCAGACCGGGACAGGGAGATGAAAAACTGTTTTTT
CASRPGQGDEKLFF
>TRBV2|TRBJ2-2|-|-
TGTGCCAGCAGTGAGCCACCACTCACCGGGGAGCTGTTTTTT
CASSEPPLTGELFF
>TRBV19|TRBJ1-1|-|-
TGTGCCAGTAGTATGCCAGGGTCATACACTGAAGCTTTCTTT
CASSMPGSYTEAFF
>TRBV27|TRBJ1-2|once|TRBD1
TGTGCCAGCAGTTTAGATTCGACAGGGGACTATGGCTACACCTTC
CASSLDSTGDYGYTF
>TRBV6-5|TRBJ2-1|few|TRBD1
TGTGCCAGCGGAAACCAGGGGGCTCGGGATGAGCAGTTCTTC
CASGNQGARDEQFF
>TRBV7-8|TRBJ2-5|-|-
TGTGCCAGCAGCTTAGGGGCCCTGTACCAAGAGACCCAGTACTTC
CASSLGALYQETQYF
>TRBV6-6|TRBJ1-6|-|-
TGTGCCAGCAGTTACTCCGACAGGAGGTCACCCCTCCACTTT
CASSYSDRRSPLHF
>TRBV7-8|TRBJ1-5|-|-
TGTGCCAGCAGCCAGCTGGGGGCCCAGCCCCAGCATTTT
CASSQLGAQPQHF
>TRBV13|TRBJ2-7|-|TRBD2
TGTGCCAGCAGCTTAGTCGGGAGGGCCTTCGAGCAGTACTTC
CASSLVGRAFEQYF
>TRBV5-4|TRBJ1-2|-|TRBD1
TGTGCCAGCAGCCCTTCCCCCGGACAGGGAAGGAGAGATGGCTACACCTTC
CASSPSPGQGRRDGYTF
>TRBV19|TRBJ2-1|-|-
TGTGCCAGTAGTCGTTATCCAGGTCAGGGATATTCCAATGAGCAGTTCTTC
CASSRYPGQGYSNEQFF
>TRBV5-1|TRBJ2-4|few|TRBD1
TGCGCCAGCAGCGATACCCGACAGGGGACAGCCATTCAGTACTTC
CASSDTRQGTAIQYF
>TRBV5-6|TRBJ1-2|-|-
TGTGCCAGCAGCTTTCCAGGGTCCTATGGCTACACCTTC
CASSFPGSYGYTF
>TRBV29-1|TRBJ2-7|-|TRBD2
TGCAGCGTTGGGGGGGGTGCCTACGAGCAGTACTTC
CSVGGGAYEQYF
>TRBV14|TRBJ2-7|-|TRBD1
TGTGCCAGCAGCCTTCAGACAGGGAAGTTCTACGAGCAGTACTTC
CASSLQTGKFYEQYF
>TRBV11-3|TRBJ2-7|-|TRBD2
TGTGCCAGCAGCCCTTGGACTAGCGGGGGGGAGAGCTCCTACGAGCAGTACTTC
CASSPWTSGGESSYEQYF
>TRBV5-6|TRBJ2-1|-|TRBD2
TGTGCCAGCAGCTTGGGACTAGCGGCTGACAATGAGCAGTTCTTC
CASSLGLAADNEQFF
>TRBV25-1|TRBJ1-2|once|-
TGTGCCAGCAGTATTACAGGGACCTATGGCTACACCTTC
CASSITGTYGYTF
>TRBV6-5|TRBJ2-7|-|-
TGTGCCAGCAGTACCGCGACGGGCTCCTACGAGCAGTACTTC
CASSTATGSYEQYF
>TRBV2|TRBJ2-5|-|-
TGTGCCAGGAGCAGGGATCAAGAGACCCAGTACTTC
CARSRDQETQYF
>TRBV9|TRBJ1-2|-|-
TGTGCCAGCAGCCCCTGGGGGCAGGGTAGCCTCGATGGCTACACCTTC
CASSPWGQGSLDGYTF
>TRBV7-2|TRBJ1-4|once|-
TGTGCCAGCAGCTTAAGGGGACTGGGTGAAAAACTGTTTTTT
CASSLRGLGEKLFF
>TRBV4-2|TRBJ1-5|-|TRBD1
TGTGCCAGCAGCCAAGTTGGACAGGGAGGTCAGCCCCAGCATTTT
CASSQVGQGGQPQHF
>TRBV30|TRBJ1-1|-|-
TGTGCCTGGAGGATCAGGGGTATCGACACTGAAGCCTTCTTT
CAWRIRGIDTEAFF
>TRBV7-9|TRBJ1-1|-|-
TGTGCCAGCAGCCCCTCGGGGAACACTGAAGCTTTCTTT
CASSPSGNTEAFF
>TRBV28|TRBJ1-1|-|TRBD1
TGTGCCAGCAGCCCACCCAGGGGGATTGAAGCTTTCTTT
CASSPPRGIEAFF
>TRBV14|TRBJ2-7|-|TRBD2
TGTGCCAGCAGCCAAGGTAGCGGGAGGTACGAGCAGTACTTC
CASSQGSGRYEQYF
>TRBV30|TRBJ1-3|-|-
TGTGCCTTAAACTCTGGAAACACCATATATTTT
CALNSGNTIYF
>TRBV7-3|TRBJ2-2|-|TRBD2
TGTGCCAGCAGCTTAACGACACTAGCGGGGAGGGGCGGGGAGCTGTTTTTT
CASSLTTLAGRGGELFF
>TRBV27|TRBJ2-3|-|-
TGTGCCAGCAGCTCCGGGACTTACACAGATACGCAGTATTTT
CASSSGTYTDTQYF
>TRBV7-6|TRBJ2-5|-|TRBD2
TGTGCCAGCAGCTTAGGGGGACTACAAGAGACCCAGTACTTC
CASSLGGLQETQYF
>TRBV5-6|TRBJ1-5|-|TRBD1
TGTGCCAGCAGCCCCGGATTGGGACAGCCTAATCAGCCCCAGCATTTT
CASSPGLGQPNQPQHF
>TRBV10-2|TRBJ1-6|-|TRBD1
TGCGCCAGCAGTGAAGACAGGGATTCACCCCTCCACTTT
CASSEDRDSPLHF
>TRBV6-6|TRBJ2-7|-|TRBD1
TGTGCCAGCGCCGACAGGGGCTACGAGCAGTACTTC
CASADRGYEQYF
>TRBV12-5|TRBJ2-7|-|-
TGTGCTAGTGGAATGGGGGGGGGCCTATACGAGCAGTACTTC
CASGMGGGLYEQYF
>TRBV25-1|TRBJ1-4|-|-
TGTGCCAGCTCAAGCACCGGGGGGCGCGAAAAACTGTTTTTT
CASSSTGGREKLFF
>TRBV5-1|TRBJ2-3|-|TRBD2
TGCGCCAGCAGCTCGAGATCTAGCGGGAACACAGATACGCAGTATTTT
CASSSRSSGNTDTQYF
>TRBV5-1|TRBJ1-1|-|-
TGCGCCAGCAGCTTGTCTTGGCAGTTGAACACTGAAGCTTTCTTT
CASSLSWQLNTEAFF
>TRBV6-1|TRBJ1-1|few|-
TGTGCCAGCAGCTCCAGGGTTAACACTGAAGCTTTCTTT
CASSSRVNTEAFF